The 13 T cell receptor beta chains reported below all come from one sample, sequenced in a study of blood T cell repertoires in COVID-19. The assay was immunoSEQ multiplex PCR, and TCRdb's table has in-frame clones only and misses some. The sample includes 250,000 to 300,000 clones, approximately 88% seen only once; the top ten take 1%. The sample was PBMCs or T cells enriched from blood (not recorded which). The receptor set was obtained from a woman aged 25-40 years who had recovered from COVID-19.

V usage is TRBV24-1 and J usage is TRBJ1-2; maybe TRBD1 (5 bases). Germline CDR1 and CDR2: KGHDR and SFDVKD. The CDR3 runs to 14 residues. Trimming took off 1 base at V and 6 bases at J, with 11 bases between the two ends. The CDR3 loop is CATSDFSRVHGYTF. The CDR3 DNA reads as TGTGCCACCAGTGATTTTTCCAGGGTTCATGGCTACACCTTC.

The CDR3 protein is CASSLVVGVGTGELFF. The CDR3 DNA reads as TGCGCCAGCAGCTTGGTAGTAGGGGTAGGAACCGGGGAGCTGTTTTTT. V gene TRBV5-1 combines with J gene TRBJ2-2; TRBD1 might be the D (5 bases). CDR1 SGHRS and CDR2 YFSETQ come from the germline V gene. V lost 0 bases to trimming and J lost 5 bases, with 14 bases between them. This CDR3 spans 16 amino acids.

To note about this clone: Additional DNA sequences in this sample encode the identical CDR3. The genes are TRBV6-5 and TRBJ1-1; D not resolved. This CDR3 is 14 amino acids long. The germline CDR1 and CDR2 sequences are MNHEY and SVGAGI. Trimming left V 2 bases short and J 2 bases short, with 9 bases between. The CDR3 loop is CASSYRNLNTEAFF. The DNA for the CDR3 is TGTGCCAGCAGTTACCGCAATCTAAACACTGAAGCTTTCTTT.

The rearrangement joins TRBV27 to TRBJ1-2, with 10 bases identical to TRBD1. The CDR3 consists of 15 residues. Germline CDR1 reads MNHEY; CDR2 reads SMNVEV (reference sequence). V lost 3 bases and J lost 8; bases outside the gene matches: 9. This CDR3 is CASSLAGTGASGYTF. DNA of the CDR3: TGTGCCAGCAGTTTGGCCGGGACAGGGGCCTCGGGCTACACCTTC.

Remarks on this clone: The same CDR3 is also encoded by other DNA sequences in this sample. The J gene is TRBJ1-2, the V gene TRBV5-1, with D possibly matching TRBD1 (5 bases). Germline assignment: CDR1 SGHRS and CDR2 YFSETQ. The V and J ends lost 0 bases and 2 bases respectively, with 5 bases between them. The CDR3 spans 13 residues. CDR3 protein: CASSLDRNYGYTF. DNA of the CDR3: TGCGCCAGCAGCTTGGACAGGAACTATGGCTACACCTTC.

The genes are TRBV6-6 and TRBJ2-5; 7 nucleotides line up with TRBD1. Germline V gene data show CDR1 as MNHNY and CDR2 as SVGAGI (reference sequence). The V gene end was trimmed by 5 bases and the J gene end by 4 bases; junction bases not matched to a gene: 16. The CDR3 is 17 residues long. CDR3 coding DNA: TGTGCCAGCAGTCACATACAGGGGACCCCCTGGGGAGAGACCCAGTACTTC. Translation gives CASSHIQGTPWGETQYF.

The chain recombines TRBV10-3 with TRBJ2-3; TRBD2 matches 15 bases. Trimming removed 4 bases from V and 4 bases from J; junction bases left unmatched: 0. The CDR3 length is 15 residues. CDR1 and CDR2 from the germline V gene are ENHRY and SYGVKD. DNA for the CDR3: TGTGCCATCAGTGGGACTAGCGGGGGGGCAGATACGCAGTATTTT. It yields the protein CAISGTSGGADTQYF.

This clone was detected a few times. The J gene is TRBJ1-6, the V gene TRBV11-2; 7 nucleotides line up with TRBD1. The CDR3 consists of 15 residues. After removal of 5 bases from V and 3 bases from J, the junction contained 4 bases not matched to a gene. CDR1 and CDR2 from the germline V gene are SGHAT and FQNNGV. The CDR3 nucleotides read TGTGCCAGCAGCCTATGGACAGGCTATAATTCACCCCTCCACTTT. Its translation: CASSLWTGYNSPLHF. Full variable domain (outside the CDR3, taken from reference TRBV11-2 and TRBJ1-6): EAGVAQSPRYKIIEKRQSVAFWCNPISGHATLYWYQQILGQGPKLLIQFQNNGVVDDSQLPKDRFSAERLKGVDSTLKIQPAKLEDSAVYLCASSLWTGYNSPLHFGNGTRLTVT.

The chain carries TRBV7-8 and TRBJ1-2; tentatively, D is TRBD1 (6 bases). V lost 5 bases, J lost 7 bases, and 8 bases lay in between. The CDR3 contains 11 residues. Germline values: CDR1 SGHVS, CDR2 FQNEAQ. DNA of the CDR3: TGTGCCAGCAGCCCAGGGGCTGGCTACACCTTC. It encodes CASSPGAGYTF.

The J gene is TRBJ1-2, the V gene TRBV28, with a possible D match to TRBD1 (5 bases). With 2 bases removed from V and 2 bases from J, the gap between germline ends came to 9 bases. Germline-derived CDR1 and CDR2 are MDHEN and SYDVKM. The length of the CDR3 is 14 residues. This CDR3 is CASSLQGWNYGYTF. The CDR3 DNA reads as TGTGCCAGCAGTTTACAGGGCTGGAACTATGGCTACACCTTC.

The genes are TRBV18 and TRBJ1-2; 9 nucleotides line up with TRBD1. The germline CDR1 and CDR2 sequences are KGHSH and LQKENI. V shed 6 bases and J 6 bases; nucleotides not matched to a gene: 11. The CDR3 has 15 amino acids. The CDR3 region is CASSPTSQGADGYTF. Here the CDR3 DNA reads TGTGCCAGCTCCCCGACATCACAGGGGGCGGATGGCTACACCTTC.

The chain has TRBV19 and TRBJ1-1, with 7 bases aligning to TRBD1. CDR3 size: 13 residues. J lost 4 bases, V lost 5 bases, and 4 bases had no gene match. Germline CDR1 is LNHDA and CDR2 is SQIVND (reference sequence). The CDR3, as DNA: TGTGCCAGTAGTGTCAGGGGGTTCACTGAAGCTTTCTTT. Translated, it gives CASSVRGFTEAFF.

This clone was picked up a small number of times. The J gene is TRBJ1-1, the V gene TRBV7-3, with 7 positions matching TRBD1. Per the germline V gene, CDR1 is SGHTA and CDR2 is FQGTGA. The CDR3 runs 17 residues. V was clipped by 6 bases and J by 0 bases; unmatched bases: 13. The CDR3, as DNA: TGTGCCAGCAGACCTACAGGGGTTGGAGCCATGAACACTGAAGCTTTCTTT. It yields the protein CASRPTGVGAMNTEAFF.